This TCR beta chain was sequenced for a study of T-cell reconstitution after alpha-beta-depleted transplantation in children. Study observations and caveats: Alpha-beta T cells about two months after transplant reportedly derived from several hundred expanded graft clones. Surviving thymic progenitors and recipient T cells were the source of high TCRbeta diversity at day 60 in some patients. When one year had passed after transplant, most T-cell counts and diversity came from newly produced T cells.

As to this clonotype: Its antigen is not known.

The germline V gene encodes CDR1 SEHNR and CDR2 FQNEAQ (reference sequence). The ends lost 1 base at V and 7 bases at J; junction bases unmatched: 6. This CDR3 has 16 amino acids. Using unique molecular identifiers, the investigators prepared the TCRbeta library. MiXCR was run by TCRdb on the PCR reads, yielding one entry per CDR3 protein. The sample gives about 300,000 distinct CDR3 sequences, over 7.5% of which show up once; around 9.8% is in the top ten. Here the sequenced sample was peripheral blood, taken 360 days after TCRalphabeta/CD19-depleted stem cell transplant. The chain uses TRBV7-9 and TRBJ2-1, with TRBD2 matching 11 bases. The receptor's source is a female patient between 2 and 15 years old who had a stem cell transplant for Fanconi anemia, so the T cells may come from the graft donor. Here the CDR3 reads CASSLVAGGPKNEQFF. The CDR3 bases are TGTGCCAGCAGCTTAGTAGCGGGGGGGCCGAAGAATGAGCAGTTCTTC.